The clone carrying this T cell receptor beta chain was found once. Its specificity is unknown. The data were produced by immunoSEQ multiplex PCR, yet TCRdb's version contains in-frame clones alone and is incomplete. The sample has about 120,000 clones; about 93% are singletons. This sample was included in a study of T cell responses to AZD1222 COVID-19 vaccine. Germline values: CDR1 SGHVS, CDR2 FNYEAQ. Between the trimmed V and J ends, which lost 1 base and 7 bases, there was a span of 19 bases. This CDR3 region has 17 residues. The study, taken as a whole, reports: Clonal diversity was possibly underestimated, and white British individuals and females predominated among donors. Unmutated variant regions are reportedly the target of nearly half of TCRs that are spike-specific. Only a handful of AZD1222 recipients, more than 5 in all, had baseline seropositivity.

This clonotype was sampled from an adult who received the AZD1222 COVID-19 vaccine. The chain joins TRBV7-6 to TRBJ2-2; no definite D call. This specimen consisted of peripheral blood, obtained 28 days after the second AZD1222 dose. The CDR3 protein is CASSLGTAKGQGGELFF. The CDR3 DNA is TGTGCCAGCAGCTTAGGCACGGCGAAAGGGCAAGGCGGGGAGCTGTTTTTT. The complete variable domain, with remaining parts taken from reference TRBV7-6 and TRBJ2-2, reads GAGVSQSPRYKVTKRGQDVALRCDPISGHVSLYWYRQALGQGPEFLTYFNYEAQQDKSGLPNDRFSAERPEGSISTLTIQRTEQRDSAMYRCASSLGTAKGQGGELFFGEGSRLTVL.